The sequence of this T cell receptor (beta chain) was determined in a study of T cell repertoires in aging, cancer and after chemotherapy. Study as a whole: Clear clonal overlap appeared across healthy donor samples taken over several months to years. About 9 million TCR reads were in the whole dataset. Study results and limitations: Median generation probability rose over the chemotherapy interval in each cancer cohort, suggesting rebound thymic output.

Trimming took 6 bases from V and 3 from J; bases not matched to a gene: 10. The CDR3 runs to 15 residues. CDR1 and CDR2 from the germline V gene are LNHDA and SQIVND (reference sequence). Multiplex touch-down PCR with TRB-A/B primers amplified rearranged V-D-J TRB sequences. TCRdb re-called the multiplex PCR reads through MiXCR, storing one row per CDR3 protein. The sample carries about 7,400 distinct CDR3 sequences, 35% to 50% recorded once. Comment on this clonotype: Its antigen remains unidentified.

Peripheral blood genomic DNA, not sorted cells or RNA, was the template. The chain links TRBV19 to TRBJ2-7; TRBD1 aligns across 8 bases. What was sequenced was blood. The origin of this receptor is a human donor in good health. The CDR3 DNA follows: TGTGCCAGTAGCAAGGACAGGGCGAAGGTCTACGAGCAGTACTTC. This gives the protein CASSKDRAKVYEQYF.